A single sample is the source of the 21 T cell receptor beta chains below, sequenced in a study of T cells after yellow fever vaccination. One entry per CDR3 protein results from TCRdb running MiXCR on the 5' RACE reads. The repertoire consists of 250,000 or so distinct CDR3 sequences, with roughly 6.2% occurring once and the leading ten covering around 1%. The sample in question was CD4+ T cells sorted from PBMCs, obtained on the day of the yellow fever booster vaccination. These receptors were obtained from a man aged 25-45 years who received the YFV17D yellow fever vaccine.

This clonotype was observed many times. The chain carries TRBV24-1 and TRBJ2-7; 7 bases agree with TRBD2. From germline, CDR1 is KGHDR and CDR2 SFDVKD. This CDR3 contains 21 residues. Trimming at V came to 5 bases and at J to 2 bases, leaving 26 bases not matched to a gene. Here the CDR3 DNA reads TGTGCCACCAGTGCCGATCGACCGGGGCGCGGGTTGCGGGAGCAAACCTACGAGCAGTACTTC. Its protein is CATSADRPGRGLREQTYEQYF.

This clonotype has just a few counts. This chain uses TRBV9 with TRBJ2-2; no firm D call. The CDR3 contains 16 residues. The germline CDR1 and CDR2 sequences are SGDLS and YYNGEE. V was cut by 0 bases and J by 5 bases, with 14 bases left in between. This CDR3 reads CASSVGGLVGTGELFF. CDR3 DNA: TGTGCCAGCAGCGTAGGTGGGCTAGTGGGGACCGGGGAGCTGTTTTTT.

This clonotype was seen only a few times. The CDR3 loop reads CASSLSSDTEAFF. The CDR3 region has the DNA TGTGCCAGCAGCTTGAGTAGCGACACTGAAGCTTTCTTT. This rearrangement joins TRBV5-5 to TRBJ1-1, with D unresolved. Trimming cost V 1 base and J 3 bases, with 7 bases left between them. This CDR3 has 13 amino acids. Germline loops: CDR1 SGHKS, CDR2 YYEKEE (reference sequence).

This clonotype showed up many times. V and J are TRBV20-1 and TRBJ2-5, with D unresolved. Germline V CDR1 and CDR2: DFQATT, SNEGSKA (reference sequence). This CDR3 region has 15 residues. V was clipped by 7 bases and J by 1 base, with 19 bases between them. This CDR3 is CSVSRPGDFQETQYF. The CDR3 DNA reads TGCAGTGTATCCCGTCCAGGAGACTTCCAAGAGACCCAGTACTTC.

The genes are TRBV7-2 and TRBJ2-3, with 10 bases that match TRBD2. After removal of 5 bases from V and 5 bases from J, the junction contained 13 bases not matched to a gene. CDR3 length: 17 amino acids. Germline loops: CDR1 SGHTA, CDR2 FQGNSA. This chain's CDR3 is CASSPGLAALTGDTQYF. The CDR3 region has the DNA TGTGCCAGCAGCCCCGGACTAGCGGCCCTAACCGGAGATACGCAGTATTTT.

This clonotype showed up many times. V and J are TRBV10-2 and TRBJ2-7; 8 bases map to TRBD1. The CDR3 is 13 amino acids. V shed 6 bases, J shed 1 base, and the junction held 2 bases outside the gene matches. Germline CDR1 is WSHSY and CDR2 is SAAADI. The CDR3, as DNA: TGCGCCAGCAGGGACAGGGCATCCTACGAGCAGTACTTC. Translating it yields CASRDRASYEQYF.

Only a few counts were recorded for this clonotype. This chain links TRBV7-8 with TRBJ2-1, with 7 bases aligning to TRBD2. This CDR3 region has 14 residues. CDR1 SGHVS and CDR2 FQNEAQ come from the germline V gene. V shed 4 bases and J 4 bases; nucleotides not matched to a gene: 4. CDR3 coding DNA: TGTGCCAGCAGCTCCAGGACTAGATACAATGAGCAGTTCTTC. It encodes CASSSRTRYNEQFF.

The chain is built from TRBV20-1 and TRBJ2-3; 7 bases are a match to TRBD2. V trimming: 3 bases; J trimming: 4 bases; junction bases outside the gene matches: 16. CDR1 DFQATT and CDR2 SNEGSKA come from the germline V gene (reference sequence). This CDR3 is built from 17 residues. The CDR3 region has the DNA TGCAGTGCTAGTGGTGCCAGGGTGGCGGGAGAGGCAGATACGCAGTATTTT. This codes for CSASGARVAGEADTQYF.

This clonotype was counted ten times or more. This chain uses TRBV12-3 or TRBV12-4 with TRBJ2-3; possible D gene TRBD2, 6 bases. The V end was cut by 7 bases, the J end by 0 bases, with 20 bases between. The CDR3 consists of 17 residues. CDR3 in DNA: TGTGCCAGCAAGCTCACCAAGTGGAGGGCTAGCACAGATACGCAGTATTTT. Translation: CASKLTKWRASTDTQYF.

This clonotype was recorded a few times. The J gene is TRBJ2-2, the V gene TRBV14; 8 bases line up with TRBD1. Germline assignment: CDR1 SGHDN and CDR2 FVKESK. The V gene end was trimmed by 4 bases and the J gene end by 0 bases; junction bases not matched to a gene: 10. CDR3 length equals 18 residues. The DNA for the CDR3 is TGTGCCAGCAGCCGTTGGTCACAGGGGGTAACGAACACCGGGGAGCTGTTTTTT. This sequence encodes CASSRWSQGVTNTGELFF.

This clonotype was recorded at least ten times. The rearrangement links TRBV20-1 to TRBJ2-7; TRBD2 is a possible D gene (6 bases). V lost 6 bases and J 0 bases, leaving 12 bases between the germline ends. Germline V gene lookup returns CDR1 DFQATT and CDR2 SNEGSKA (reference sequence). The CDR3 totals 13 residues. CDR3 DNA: TGCAGTGCGAGGGACTTGGTCTCCTACGAGCAGTACTTC. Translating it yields CSARDLVSYEQYF.

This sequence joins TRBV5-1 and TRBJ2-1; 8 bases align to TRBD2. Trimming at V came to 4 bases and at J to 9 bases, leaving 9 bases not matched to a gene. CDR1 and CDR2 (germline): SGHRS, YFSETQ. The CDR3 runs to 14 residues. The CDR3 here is CASSITNAGGEQFF. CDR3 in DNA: TGCGCCAGCAGCATCACCAACGCGGGGGGTGAGCAGTTCTTC. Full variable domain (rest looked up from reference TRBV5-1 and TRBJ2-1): KAGVTQTPRYLIKTRGQQVTLSCSPISGHRSVSWYQQTPGQGLQFLFEYFSETQRNKGNFPGRFSGRQFSNSRSEMNVSTLELGDSALYLCASSITNAGGEQFFGPGTRLTVL.

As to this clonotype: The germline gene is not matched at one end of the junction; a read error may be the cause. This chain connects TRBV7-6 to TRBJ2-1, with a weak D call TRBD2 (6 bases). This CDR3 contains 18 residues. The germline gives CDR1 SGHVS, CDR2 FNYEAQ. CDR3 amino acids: CACSPALLADSSYNEQFF. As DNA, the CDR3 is TGTGCCTGCAGCCCGGCCCTCTTAGCGGACTCCTCCTACAATGAGCAGTTCTTC. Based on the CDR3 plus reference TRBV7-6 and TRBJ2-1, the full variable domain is GAGVSQSPRYKVTKRGQDVALRCDPISGHVSLYWYRQALGQGPEFLTYFNYEAQQDKSGLPNDRFSAERPEGSISTLTIQRTEQRDSAMYRCACSPALLADSSYNEQFFGPGTRLTVL.

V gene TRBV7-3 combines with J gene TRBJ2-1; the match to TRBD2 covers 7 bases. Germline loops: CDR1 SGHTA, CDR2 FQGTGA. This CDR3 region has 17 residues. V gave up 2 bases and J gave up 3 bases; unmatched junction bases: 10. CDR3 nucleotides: TGTGCCAGCAGCTTATTGGGTCGGCCTAGCGGCTACAATGAGCAGTTCTTC. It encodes CASSLLGRPSGYNEQFF.

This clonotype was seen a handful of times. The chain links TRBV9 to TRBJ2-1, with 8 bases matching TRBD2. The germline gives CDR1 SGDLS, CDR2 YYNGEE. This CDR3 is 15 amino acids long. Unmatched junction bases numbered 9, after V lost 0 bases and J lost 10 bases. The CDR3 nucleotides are TGTGCCAGCAGCGTAGATCGGGAGGGCCCTCGGGAGCAGTTCTTC. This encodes CASSVDREGPREQFF.

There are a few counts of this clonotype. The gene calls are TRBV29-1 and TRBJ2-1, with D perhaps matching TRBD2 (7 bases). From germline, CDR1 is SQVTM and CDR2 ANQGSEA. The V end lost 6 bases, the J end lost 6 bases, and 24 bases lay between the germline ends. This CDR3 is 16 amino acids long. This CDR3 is CSVRFDGGANFNEQFF. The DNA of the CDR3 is TGCAGCGTCCGATTTGATGGGGGGGCCAACTTCAATGAGCAGTTCTTC.

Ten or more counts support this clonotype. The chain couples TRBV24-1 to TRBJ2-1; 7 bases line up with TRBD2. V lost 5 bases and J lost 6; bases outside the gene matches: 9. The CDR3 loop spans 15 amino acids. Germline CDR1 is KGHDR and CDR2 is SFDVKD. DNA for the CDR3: TGTGCCACCAGTGTACTCACTTCGGGGGGCAATGAGCAGTTCTTC. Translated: CATSVLTSGGNEQFF.

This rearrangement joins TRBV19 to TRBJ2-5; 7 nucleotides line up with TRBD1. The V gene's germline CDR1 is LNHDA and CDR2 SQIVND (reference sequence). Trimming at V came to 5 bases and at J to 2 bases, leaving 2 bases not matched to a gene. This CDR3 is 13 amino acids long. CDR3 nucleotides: TGTGCCAGTAGTGAGACAGGGCAAGAGACCCAGTACTTC. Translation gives CASSETGQETQYF.

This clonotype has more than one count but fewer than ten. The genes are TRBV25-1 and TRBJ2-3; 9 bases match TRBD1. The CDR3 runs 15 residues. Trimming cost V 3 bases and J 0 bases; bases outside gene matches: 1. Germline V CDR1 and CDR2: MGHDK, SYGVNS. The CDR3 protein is CASSDDRGSTDTQYF. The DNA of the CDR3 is TGTGCCAGCAGTGACGACAGGGGGAGCACAGATACGCAGTATTTT.

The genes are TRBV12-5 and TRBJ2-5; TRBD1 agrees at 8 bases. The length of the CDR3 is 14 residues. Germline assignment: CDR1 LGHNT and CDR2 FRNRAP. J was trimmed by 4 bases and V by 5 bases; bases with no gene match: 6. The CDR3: CASGPQGAAETQYF. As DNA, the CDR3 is TGTGCTAGTGGTCCTCAGGGGGCGGCAGAGACCCAGTACTTC.

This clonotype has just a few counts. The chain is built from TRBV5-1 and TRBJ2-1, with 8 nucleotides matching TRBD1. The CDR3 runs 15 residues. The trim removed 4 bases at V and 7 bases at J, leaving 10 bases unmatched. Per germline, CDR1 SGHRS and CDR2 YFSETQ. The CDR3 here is CASSLGQGWGNEQFF. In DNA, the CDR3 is TGCGCCAGCAGCCTAGGACAGGGTTGGGGGAATGAGCAGTTCTTC.